The following is a TCR beta chain sequence with its context. Its specificity is not known. The CDR3 loop spans 12 amino acids. Per the germline V gene, CDR1 is LNHDA and CDR2 is SQIVND (reference sequence). Deletions cut 4 bases from V and 9 bases from J, with 10 bases between. This sample stems from a study of cytomegalovirus exposure and HLA in healthy donors. At the level of the study: A later analysis reported the 120 or so validation repertoires used the same platform as the approximately 660 first-cohort repertoires.

Among the 120 subjects of the validation cohort, separate from the roughly 700-subject first cohort, were the donors. Overall study results and limits: Most TCR sequences were rare, but some public TCRs occurred in many donors. TCR clusters originating in the first cohort tended to co-occur in the approximately 130 validation repertoires, according to a later analysis.

Sequenced by immunoSEQ multiplex PCR; TCRdb stores in-frame clones only, minus some. The data hold more than 45,000 clones, with around 90% observed a single time. This rearrangement joins TRBV19 to TRBJ1-5, with D maybe TRBD1 (6 bases). This TCR derives from a woman aged 30 to 39 in good health and CMV-seronegative. Sequences were obtained from PBMCs. The DNA for the CDR3 is TGTGCCAGTAGTACCCGAGGGGGGCCCCAGCATTTT. It translates to CASSTRGGPQHF. The full variable domain, its missing parts supplied by reference TRBV19 and TRBJ1-5, is DGGITQSPKYLFRKEGQNVTLSCEQNLNHDAMYWYRQDPGQGLRLIYYSQIVNDFQKGDIAEGYSVSREKKESFPLTVTSAQKNPTAFYLCASSTRGGPQHFGDGTRLSIL.